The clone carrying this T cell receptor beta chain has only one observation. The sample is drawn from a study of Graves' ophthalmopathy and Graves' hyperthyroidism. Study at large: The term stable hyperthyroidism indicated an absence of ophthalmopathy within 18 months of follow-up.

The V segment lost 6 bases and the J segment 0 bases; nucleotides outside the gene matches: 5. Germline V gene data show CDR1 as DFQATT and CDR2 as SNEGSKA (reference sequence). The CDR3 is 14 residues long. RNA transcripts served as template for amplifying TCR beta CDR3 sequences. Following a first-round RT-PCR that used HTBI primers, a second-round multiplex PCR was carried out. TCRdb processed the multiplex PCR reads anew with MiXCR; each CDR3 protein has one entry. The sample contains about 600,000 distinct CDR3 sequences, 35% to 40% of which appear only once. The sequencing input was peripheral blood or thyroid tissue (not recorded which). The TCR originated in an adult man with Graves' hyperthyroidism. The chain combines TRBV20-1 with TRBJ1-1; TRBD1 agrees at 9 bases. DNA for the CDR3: TGCAGTGCACCAAGGACAGGGGTGAACACTGAAGCTTTCTTT. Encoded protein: CSAPRTGVNTEAFF.